A single T cell receptor beta chain is shown here with its context. Its antigen remains unidentified. V was pared by 1 base and J by 5 bases, with 14 bases between. Germline V gene data show CDR1 as SGHVT and CDR2 as SQSDAQ. This CDR3 spans 16 amino acids. This specimen belongs to a study of chemoradiotherapy in HPV16-positive cancers. Study-level results: In HPV16-positive patients, HPV-responsive T-cell expansion tracked better recurrence-free survival.

The method was immunoSEQ multiplex PCR; TCRdb's version includes in-frame clones alone and lacks a portion of them. The data contain tens of thousands of clones, roughly 86% of them singletons. The V and J genes are TRBV7-4 and TRBJ1-4; D uncertain. Sequencing used blood, obtained from a patient who underwent chemoradiotherapy. The receptor comes from a human donor with HPV-associated anogenital cancer. CDR3 region: CASSLGASGGNEKLFF. The CDR3, as DNA: TGTGCCAGCAGCTTAGGGGCGTCGGGCGGGAATGAAAAACTGTTTTTT.